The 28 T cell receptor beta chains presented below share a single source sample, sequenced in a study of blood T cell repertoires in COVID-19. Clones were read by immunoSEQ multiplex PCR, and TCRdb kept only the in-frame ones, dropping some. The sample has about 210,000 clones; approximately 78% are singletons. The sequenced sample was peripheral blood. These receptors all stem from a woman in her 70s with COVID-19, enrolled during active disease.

CDR3 sequence: CASSLSTGSYGYTF. The CDR3 DNA reads TGTGCCAGTAGCCTCTCGACAGGATCCTATGGCTACACCTTC. The chain employs TRBV19 and TRBJ1-2; tentatively, D is TRBD1 (6 bases). Trimming removed 6 bases at V and 4 bases at J, with 15 bases between. Germline V CDR1 and CDR2: LNHDA, SQIVND (reference sequence). CDR3 length: 14 amino acids. Full variable domain (rest looked up from reference TRBV19 and TRBJ1-2): DGGITQSPKYLFRKEGQNVTLSCEQNLNHDAMYWYRQDPGQGLRLIYYSQIVNDFQKGDIAEGYSVSREKKESFPLTVTSAQKNPTAFYLCASSLSTGSYGYTFGSGTRLTVV.

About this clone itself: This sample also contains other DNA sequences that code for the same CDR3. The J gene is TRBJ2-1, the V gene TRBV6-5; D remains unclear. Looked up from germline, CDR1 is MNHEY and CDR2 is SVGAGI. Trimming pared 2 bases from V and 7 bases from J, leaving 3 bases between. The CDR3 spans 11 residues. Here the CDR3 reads CASSYLNEQFF. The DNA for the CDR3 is TGTGCCAGCAGTTACCTTAATGAGCAGTTCTTC.

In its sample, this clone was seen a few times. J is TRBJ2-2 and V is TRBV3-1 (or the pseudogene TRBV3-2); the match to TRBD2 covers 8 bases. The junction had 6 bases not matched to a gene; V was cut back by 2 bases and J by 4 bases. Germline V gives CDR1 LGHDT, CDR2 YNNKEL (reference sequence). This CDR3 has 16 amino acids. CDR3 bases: TGTGCCAGCAGCCAAAATCCGGGAGGGCGCACCGGGGAGCTGTTTTTT. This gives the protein CASSQNPGGRTGELFF.

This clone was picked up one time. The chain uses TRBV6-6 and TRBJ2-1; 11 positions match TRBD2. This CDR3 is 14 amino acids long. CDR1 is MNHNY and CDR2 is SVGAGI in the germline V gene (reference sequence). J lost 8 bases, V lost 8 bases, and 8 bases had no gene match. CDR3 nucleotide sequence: TGTGCCAGCGGACATCCGACTAGCGGGGATGAGCAGTTCTTC. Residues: CASGHPTSGDEQFF.

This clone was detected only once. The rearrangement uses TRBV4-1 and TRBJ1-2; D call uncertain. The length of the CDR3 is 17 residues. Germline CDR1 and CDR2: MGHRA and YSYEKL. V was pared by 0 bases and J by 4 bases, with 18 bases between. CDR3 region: CASSQEEGANPIYGYTF. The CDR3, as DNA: TGCGCCAGCAGCCAAGAAGAGGGTGCAAACCCGATCTATGGCTACACCTTC.

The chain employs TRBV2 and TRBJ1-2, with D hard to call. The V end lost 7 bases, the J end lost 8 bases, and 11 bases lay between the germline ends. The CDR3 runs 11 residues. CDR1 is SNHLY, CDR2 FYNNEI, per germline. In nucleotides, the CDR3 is TGTGCCAGCAAGGAGGGTGTAGGCTACACCTTC. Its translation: CASKEGVGYTF.

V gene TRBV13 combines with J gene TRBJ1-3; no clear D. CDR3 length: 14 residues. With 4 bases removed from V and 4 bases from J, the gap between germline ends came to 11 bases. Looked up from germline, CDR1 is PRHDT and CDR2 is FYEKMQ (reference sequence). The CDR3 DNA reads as TGTGCCAGCAGCTCCTCCTACAGAGGAAACACCATATATTTT. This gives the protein CASSSSYRGNTIYF.

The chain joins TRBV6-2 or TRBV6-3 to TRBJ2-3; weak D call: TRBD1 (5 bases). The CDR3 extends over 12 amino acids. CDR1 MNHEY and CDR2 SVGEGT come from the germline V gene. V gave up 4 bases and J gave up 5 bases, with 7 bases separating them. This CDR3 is CASSWGGDTQYF. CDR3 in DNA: TGTGCCAGCAGTTGGGGCGGAGATACGCAGTATTTT.

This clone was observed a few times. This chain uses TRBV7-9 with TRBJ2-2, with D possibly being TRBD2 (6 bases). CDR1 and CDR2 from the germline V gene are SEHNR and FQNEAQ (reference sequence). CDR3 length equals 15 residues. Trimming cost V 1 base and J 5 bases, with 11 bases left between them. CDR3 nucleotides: TGTGCCAGCAGCTTAGTTACCGGAGGGACCGGGGAGCTGTTTTTT. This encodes CASSLVTGGTGELFF.

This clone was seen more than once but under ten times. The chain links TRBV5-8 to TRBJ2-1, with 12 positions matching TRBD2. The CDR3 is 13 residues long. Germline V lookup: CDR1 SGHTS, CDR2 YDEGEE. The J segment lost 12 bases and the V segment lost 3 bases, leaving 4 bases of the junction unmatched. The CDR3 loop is CASSSTSGSWQFF. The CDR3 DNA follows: TGTGCCAGCAGCTCGACTAGCGGGAGTTGGCAGTTCTTC.

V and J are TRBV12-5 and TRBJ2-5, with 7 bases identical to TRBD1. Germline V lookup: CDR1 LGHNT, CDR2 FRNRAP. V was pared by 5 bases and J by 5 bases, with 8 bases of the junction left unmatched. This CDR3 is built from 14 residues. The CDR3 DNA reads TGTGCTAGTGGTCCAGGGGGAAGGGGGGAGACCCAGTACTTC. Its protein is CASGPGGRGETQYF.

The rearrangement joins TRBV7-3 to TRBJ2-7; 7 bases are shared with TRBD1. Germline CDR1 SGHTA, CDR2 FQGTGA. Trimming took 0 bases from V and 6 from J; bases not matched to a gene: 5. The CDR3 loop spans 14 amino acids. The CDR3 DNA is TGTGCCAGCAGCTTAACAGGGGGCCAGGGCGAGCAGTACTTC. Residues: CASSLTGGQGEQYF.

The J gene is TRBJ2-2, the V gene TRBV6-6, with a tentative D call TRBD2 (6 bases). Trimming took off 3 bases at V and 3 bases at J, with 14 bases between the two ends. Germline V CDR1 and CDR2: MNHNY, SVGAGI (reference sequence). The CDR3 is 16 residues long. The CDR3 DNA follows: TGTGCCAGCAGTTATGGAGGGAGCTTATACACCGGGGAGCTGTTTTTT. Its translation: CASSYGGSLYTGELFF.

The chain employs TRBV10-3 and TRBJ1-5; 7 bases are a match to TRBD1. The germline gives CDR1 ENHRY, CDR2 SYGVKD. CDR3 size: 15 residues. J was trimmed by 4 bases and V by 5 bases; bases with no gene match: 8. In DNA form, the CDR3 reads TGTGCCATCAGTCATACCGGGACAGAGAATCAGCCCCAGCATTTT. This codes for CAISHTGTENQPQHF.

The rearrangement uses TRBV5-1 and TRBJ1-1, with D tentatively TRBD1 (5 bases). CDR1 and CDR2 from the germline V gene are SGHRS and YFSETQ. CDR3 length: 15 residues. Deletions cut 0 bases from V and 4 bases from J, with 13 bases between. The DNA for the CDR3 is TGCGCCAGCAGCTTGGTAGGGGATCGGAGCACTGAAGCTTTCTTT. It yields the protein CASSLVGDRSTEAFF.

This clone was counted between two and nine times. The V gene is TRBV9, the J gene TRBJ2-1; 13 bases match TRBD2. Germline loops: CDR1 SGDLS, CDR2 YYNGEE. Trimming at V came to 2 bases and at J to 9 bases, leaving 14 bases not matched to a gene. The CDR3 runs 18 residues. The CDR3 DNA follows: TGTGCCAGCAGCGTCCCGGGACTAGCGGGAACTTTGGGGACTGAGCAGTTCTTC. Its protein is CASSVPGLAGTLGTEQFF.

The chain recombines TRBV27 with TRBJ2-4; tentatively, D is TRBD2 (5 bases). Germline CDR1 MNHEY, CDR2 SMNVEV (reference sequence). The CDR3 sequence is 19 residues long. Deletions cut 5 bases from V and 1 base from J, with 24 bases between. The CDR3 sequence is CASSQLLRVGGSAKNIQYF. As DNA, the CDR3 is TGTGCCAGCAGTCAACTCCTGCGGGTTGGCGGGTCGGCCAAAAACATTCAGTACTTC.

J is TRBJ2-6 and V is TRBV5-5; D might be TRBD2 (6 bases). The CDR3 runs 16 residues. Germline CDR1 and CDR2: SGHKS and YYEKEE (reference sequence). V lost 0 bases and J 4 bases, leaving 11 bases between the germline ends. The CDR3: CASSLGPGVGANVLTF. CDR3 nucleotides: TGTGCCAGCAGCTTGGGACCGGGGGTCGGGGCCAACGTCCTGACTTTC.

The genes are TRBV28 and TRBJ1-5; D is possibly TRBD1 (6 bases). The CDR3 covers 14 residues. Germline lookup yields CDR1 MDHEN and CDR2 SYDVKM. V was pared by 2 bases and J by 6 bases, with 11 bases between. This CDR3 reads CASSLGGAGQPQHF. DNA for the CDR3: TGTGCCAGCAGTTTAGGGGGCGCGGGTCAGCCCCAGCATTTT.

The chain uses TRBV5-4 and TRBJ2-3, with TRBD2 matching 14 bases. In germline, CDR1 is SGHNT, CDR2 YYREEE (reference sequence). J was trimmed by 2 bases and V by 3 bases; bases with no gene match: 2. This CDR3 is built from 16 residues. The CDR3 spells CASSSGLAGATDTQYF. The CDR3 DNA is TGTGCCAGCAGCTCGGGACTAGCGGGAGCCACAGATACGCAGTATTTT.

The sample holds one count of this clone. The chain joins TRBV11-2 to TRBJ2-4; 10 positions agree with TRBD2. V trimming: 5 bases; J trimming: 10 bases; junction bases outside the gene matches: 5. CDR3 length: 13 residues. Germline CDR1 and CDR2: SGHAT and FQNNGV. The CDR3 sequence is CASSQGTSAIQYF. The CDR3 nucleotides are TGTGCCAGCAGCCAAGGGACTAGCGCAATTCAGTACTTC.

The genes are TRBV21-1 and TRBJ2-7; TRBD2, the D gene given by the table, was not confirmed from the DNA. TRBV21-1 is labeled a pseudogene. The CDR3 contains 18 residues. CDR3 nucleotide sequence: TGTGCCAGCAGCAGGCTCATGGGGTGCGGCGGGTTCACCTACGAGCAGTACTTC. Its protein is CASSRLMGCGGFTYEQYF.

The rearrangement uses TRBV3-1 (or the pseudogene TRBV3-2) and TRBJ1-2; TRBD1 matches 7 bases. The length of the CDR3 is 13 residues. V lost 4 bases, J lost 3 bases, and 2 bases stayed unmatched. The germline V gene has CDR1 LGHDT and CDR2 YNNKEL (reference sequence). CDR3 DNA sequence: TGTGCCAGCAGCCTCAGGGGGGACTATGGCTACACCTTC. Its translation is CASSLRGDYGYTF.

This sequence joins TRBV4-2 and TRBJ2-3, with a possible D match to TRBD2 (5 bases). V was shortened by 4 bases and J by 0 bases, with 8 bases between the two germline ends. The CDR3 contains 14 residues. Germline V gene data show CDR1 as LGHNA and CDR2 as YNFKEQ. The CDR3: CASSPGESTDTQYF. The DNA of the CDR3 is TGTGCCAGCAGCCCCGGGGAGAGCACAGATACGCAGTATTTT.

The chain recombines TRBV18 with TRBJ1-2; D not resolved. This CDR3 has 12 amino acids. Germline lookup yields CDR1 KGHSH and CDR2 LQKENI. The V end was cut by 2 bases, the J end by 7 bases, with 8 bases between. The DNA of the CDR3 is TGTGCCAGCTCACCAGTCGAGAGTGGCTACACCTTC. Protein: CASSPVESGYTF.

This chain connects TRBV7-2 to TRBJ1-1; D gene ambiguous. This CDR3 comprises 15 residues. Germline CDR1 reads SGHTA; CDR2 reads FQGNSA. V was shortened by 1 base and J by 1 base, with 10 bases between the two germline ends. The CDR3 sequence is CASSLGAAPNTEAFF. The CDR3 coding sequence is TGTGCCAGCAGCTTAGGGGCTGCCCCGAACACTGAAGCTTTCTTT. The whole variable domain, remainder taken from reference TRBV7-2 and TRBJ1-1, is GAGVSQSPSNKVTEKGKDVELRCDPISGHTALYWYRQSLGQGLEFLIYFQGNSAPDKSGLPSDRFSAERTGGSVSTLTIQRTQQEDSAVYLCASSLGAAPNTEAFFGQGTRLTVV.

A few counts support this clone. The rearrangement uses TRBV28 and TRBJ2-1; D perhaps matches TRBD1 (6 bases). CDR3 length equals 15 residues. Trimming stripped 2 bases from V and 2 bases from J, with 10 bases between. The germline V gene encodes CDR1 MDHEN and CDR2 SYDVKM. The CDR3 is CASSLRNRAYNEQFF. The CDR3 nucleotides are TGTGCCAGCAGTTTAAGGAACAGGGCCTACAATGAGCAGTTCTTC.

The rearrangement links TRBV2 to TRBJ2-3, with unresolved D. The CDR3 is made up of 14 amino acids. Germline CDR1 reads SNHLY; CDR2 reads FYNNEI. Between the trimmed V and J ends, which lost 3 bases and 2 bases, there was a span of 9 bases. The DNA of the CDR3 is TGTGCCAGCAGTGATTGGCAACCCACAGATACGCAGTATTTT. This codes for CASSDWQPTDTQYF.